Listed below are T cell receptor beta chains from one sample, sequenced in a study of blood T cell repertoires in COVID-19. Clones were sequenced by immunoSEQ multiplex PCR, and TCRdb holds only the in-frame ones, with some missing. Of 150,000 to 200,000 clones listed, approximately 87% are singletons. The sample was peripheral blood. These receptor sequences come from a person aged 65 to 79 with COVID-19, enrolled during active disease. CDR3s include the opening cysteine and the closing phenylalanine or tryptophan. Each record gives: V gene, D gene, J gene, clone size, CDR3 protein, CDR3 DNA. A D gene is named only where the DNA matches it firmly. A row's size may be missing; if present it is once, few, many or a size class.

V: TRBV9
D: TRBD1
J: TRBJ2-7
size: few
CDR3: CASSAGGSYEQYF
DNA: TGTGCCAGCAGCGCAGGGGGCTCTTACGAGCAGTACTTC

V: TRBV6-5
D: -
J: TRBJ2-6
size: -
CDR3: CASSYGQTGANVLTF
DNA: TGTGCCAGCAGTTACGGGCAGACTGGGGCCAACGTCCTGACTTTC

V: TRBV5-1
D: -
J: TRBJ2-5
size: -
CDR3: CASSLGARVRVQYF
DNA: TGCGCCAGCAGCTTGGGAGCTCGGGTGCGGGTCCAGTACTTC

V: TRBV14
D: -
J: TRBJ1-6
size: -
CDR3: CASSQVIGAGNSPLHF
DNA: TGTGCCAGCAGCCAAGTAATCGGAGCGGGGAATTCACCCCTCCACTTT

V: TRBV7-6
D: -
J: TRBJ2-2
size: -
CDR3: CASSLDSARTGELFF
DNA: TGTGCCAGCAGCTTAGACTCAGCGAGAACCGGGGAGCTGTTTTTT

V: TRBV19
D: -
J: TRBJ1-5
size: -
CDR3: CASTKDRYQPQHF
DNA: TGTGCCAGTACAAAGGACAGATATCAGCCCCAGCATTTT

V: TRBV18
D: -
J: TRBJ1-5
size: -
CDR3: CASSRGGDQPQHF
DNA: TGTGCCAGCTCACGAGGCGGGGATCAGCCCCAGCATTTT

V: TRBV5-1
D: -
J: TRBJ2-7
size: -
CDR3: CASSPGQGTRYF
DNA: TGCGCCAGCAGTCCCGGACAAGGTACCCGGTACTTC

V: TRBV19
D: TRBD1
J: TRBJ1-5
size: once
CDR3: CASSIAQGASQPQHF
DNA: TGTGCCAGTAGTATAGCGCAGGGGGCGTCTCAGCCCCAGCATTTT

V: TRBV3-1/TRBV3-2
D: -
J: TRBJ1-2
size: -
CDR3: CASSREVSDKKSGYTF
DNA: TGTGCCAGCAGCCGCGAAGTTTCGGACAAAAAATCCGGCTACACCTTC

V: TRBV6-5
D: TRBD1
J: TRBJ2-7
size: -
CDR3: CASETGAAVEQYF
DNA: TGTGCCAGCGAGACAGGGGCGGCCGTCGAGCAGTACTTC

V: TRBV5-1
D: TRBD1
J: TRBJ2-5
size: -
CDR3: CASSLVGQGAFETQYF
DNA: TGCGCCAGCAGCTTGGTAGGGCAGGGGGCTTTTGAGACCCAGTACTTC

V: TRBV7-9
D: TRBD1
J: TRBJ1-1
size: -
CDR3: CASSLDRGLSEAFF
DNA: TGTGCCAGCAGCTTAGACAGGGGGCTCTCTGAAGCTTTCTTT

V: TRBV19
D: -
J: TRBJ2-5
size: -
CDR3: CASTVTVGETQYF
DNA: TGTGCCAGTACCGTGACAGTCGGAGAGACCCAGTACTTC

V: TRBV12-2
D: -
J: TRBJ1-4
size: -
CDR3: CASRLFGQGSDKLFF
DNA: -

V: TRBV7-2
D: -
J: TRBJ1-5
size: -
CDR3: CASSLDSGSNQPQHF
DNA: TGTGCCAGCAGCTTAGACTCGGGTAGCAATCAGCCCCAGCATTTT

V: TRBV30
D: -
J: TRBJ2-7
size: -
CDR3: CAWSAYRVGEQYF
DNA: TGTGCCTGGAGTGCGTACAGGGTAGGGGAGCAGTACTTC

V: TRBV5-6
D: -
J: TRBJ1-5
size: -
CDR3: CASSTGTNGYQPQHF
DNA: TGTGCCAGCAGTACCGGGACAAATGGTTACCAGCCCCAGCATTTT

V: TRBV5-4
D: TRBD2
J: TRBJ2-5
size: -
CDR3: CASSYGLAGASAQYF
DNA: TGTGCCAGCAGCTATGGACTAGCGGGAGCATCGGCCCAGTACTTC

V: TRBV28
D: TRBD1
J: TRBJ1-5
size: -
CDR3: CASSTGTGYNQPQHF
DNA: TGTGCCAGCAGTACCGGGACAGGGTACAATCAGCCCCAGCATTTT

V: TRBV24-1
D: -
J: TRBJ2-5
size: -
CDR3: CATSDPAGLGQETQYF
DNA: TGTGCCACCAGTGACCCCGCAGGGCTGGGTCAAGAGACCCAGTACTTC

V: TRBV19
D: TRBD1
J: TRBJ1-1
size: -
CDR3: CASSTRTGSTEAFF
DNA: TGTGCCAGTAGTACTAGGACAGGAAGCACTGAAGCTTTCTTT

V: TRBV5-5
D: -
J: TRBJ2-7
size: once
CDR3: CASSLDLYDVKQYF
DNA: TGTGCCAGCAGCTTGGACCTCTACGATGTGAAGCAGTACTTC

V: TRBV4-3
D: -
J: TRBJ2-3
size: -
CDR3: CASSQDYRVPADTQYF
DNA: TGCGCCAGCAGCCAAGACTATCGGGTTCCCGCAGATACGCAGTATTTT

V: TRBV5-1
D: -
J: TRBJ1-1
size: -
CDR3: CASSLTQGNTEAFF
DNA: TGCGCCAGCAGCTTGACGCAGGGGAACACTGAAGCTTTCTTT

V: TRBV28
D: -
J: TRBJ1-4
size: once
CDR3: CASSLAAGGKLFF
DNA: TGTGCCAGCAGTTTAGCGGCCGGCGGAAAACTGTTTTTT

V: TRBV6-5
D: -
J: TRBJ1-2
size: once
CDR3: CASSTELNYGYTF
DNA: TGTGCCAGCAGCACGGAGCTTAACTATGGCTACACCTTC

V: TRBV2
D: -
J: TRBJ2-5
size: -
CDR3: CARGGSWETQYF
DNA: TGTGCCAGGGGGGGTAGCTGGGAGACCCAGTACTTC

V: TRBV28
D: TRBD2
J: TRBJ2-1
size: -
CDR3: CASRGTRGFVDEQFF
DNA: TGTGCCAGCAGGGGGACTAGGGGTTTCGTCGATGAGCAGTTCTTC

V: TRBV28
D: -
J: TRBJ1-5
size: once
CDR3: CASSPYEWGPSNQPQHF
DNA: TGTGCCAGCAGTCCCTACGAGTGGGGCCCCAGCAATCAGCCCCAGCATTTT

V: TRBV6-5
D: -
J: TRBJ2-7
size: few
CDR3: CASRAFRTASYEQYF
DNA: TGTGCCAGCAGGGCTTTCCGGACAGCCTCCTACGAGCAGTACTTC

V: TRBV2
D: -
J: TRBJ2-5
size: -
CDR3: CASRTAPSDSMRETQYF
DNA: TGTGCCAGCAGAACAGCCCCATCGGACAGTATGAGGGAGACCCAGTACTTC

V: TRBV19
D: -
J: TRBJ1-4
size: -
CDR3: CASSSGREEKLFF
DNA: TGTGCCAGTAGCTCGGGGCGGGAAGAAAAACTGTTTTTT

V: TRBV5-1
D: -
J: TRBJ2-3
size: -
CDR3: CASSPTGTDTQYF
DNA: TGCGCCAGCAGCCCTACTGGCACAGATACGCAGTATTTT

V: TRBV6-6
D: TRBD2
J: TRBJ2-1
size: -
CDR3: CASSSLAGGASPTAPGPEQFF
DNA: TGTGCCAGCAGCTCTCTAGCGGGAGGTGCATCACCCACCGCACCCGGTCCTGAGCAGTTCTTC

V: TRBV10-3
D: -
J: TRBJ2-7
size: -
CDR3: CAISESREKQYF
DNA: TGTGCCATCAGTGAGTCGAGGGAAAAGCAGTACTTC

V: TRBV19
D: TRBD1
J: TRBJ1-5
size: -
CDR3: CATKPRQGDGNQPQHF
DNA: TGTGCCACGAAACCGAGACAGGGGGATGGGAATCAGCCCCAGCATTTT

V: TRBV3-1/TRBV3-2
D: -
J: TRBJ1-2
size: -
CDR3: CASSQDVEVSVGYTF
DNA: TGTGCCAGCAGCCAAGATGTAGAAGTAAGCGTGGGCTACACCTTC

V: TRBV27
D: -
J: TRBJ1-4
size: -
CDR3: CASSLSGEGYEKLFF
DNA: TGTGCCAGCAGTTTATCAGGAGAGGGTTACGAAAAACTGTTTTTT

V: TRBV7-2
D: TRBD1
J: TRBJ1-4
size: -
CDR3: CASSPTTGGTNEKLFF
DNA: TGTGCCAGCAGCCCAACCACAGGGGGCACTAATGAAAAACTGTTTTTT

V: TRBV28
D: -
J: TRBJ1-2
size: once
CDR3: CASSLPGGQGYTF
DNA: TGTGCCAGCAGTTTGCCGGGGGGCCAGGGCTACACCTTC

V: TRBV3-1/TRBV3-2
D: -
J: TRBJ1-5
size: once
CDR3: CASGPQGNQPQHF
DNA: TGTGCCAGCGGGCCCCAGGGCAATCAGCCCCAGCATTTT

V: TRBV5-5
D: -
J: TRBJ2-7
size: -
CDR3: CASSLEAGTYSYEQYF
DNA: TGTGCCAGCAGCTTGGAAGCCGGGACATACTCCTACGAGCAGTACTTC

V: TRBV9
D: -
J: TRBJ1-1
size: -
CDR3: CASSVAQGPNTEAFF
DNA: TGTGCCAGCAGCGTAGCTCAGGGCCCGAACACTGAAGCTTTCTTT

V: TRBV19
D: -
J: TRBJ1-1
size: -
CDR3: CASSTRLVLNTEAFF
DNA: TGTGCCAGTAGTACCCGACTGGTATTGAACACTGAAGCTTTCTTT

V: TRBV5-5
D: -
J: TRBJ2-1
size: -
CDR3: CASSWSPVEYNEQFF
DNA: TGTGCCAGCAGCTGGAGTCCGGTAGAGTACAATGAGCAGTTCTTC

V: TRBV5-1
D: -
J: TRBJ1-6
size: -
CDR3: CASSLGASSYNSPLHF
DNA: TGCGCCAGCAGCTTAGGGGCCAGCTCCTATAATTCACCCCTCCACTTT

V: TRBV30
D: TRBD1
J: TRBJ1-1
size: -
CDR3: CAWSAGQGWTEAFF
DNA: TGTGCCTGGAGTGCCGGACAGGGTTGGACTGAAGCTTTCTTT

V: TRBV3-1/TRBV3-2
D: -
J: TRBJ2-1
size: few
CDR3: CASSQDLLGQNNEQFF
DNA: TGTGCCAGCAGCCAAGATCTGCTAGGACAAAACAATGAGCAGTTCTTC

V: TRBV13
D: -
J: TRBJ1-6
size: -
CDR3: CASSLGGSSYNSPLHF
DNA: TGTGCCAGCAGCTTGGGAGGGAGCTCCTATAATTCACCCCTCCACTTT

V: TRBV19
D: TRBD1
J: TRBJ1-1
size: -
CDR3: CASRRDRGNTEAFF
DNA: TGTGCCAGTAGGCGGGACAGGGGGAACACTGAAGCTTTCTTT

V: TRBV5-6
D: TRBD1
J: TRBJ1-5
size: -
CDR3: CASSLEGGSQPQHF
DNA: TGTGCCAGCAGCTTGGAAGGGGGCAGTCAGCCCCAGCATTTT

V: TRBV30
D: -
J: TRBJ2-7
size: -
CDR3: CAWSVPGWYEQYF
DNA: TGTGCCTGGAGTGTCCCAGGGTGGTACGAGCAGTACTTC

V: TRBV27
D: -
J: TRBJ1-5
size: -
CDR3: CASSFGGQDSNQPQHF
DNA: TGTGCCAGCAGTTTTGGTGGTCAGGATAGCAATCAGCCCCAGCATTTT

V: TRBV6-2/TRBV6-3
D: -
J: TRBJ2-2
size: -
CDR3: CASSQQGPNTGELFF
DNA: TGTGCCAGCAGTCAACAGGGACCGAACACCGGGGAGCTGTTTTTT

V: TRBV7-3
D: TRBD2
J: TRBJ2-1
size: -
CDR3: CASSCGGLISGSDHRNEQFF
DNA: TGTGCCAGCAGCTGCGGTGGGCTGATCAGCGGGAGTGATCACAGGAATGAGCAGTTCTTC

V: TRBV19
D: TRBD1
J: TRBJ2-2
size: -
CDR3: CASSTRTGGASWGAVF
DNA: TGTGCCAGTAGCACCAGGACAGGGGGCGCGAGTTGGGGAGCTGTTTTT

V: TRBV30
D: -
J: TRBJ1-1
size: few
CDR3: CAWSKGGEAFF
DNA: TGTGCCTGGAGTAAGGGAGGGGAAGCTTTCTTT

V: TRBV15
D: TRBD2
J: TRBJ2-3
size: -
CDR3: CATSRDPAQREGRSTDTQYF
DNA: TGTGCCACCAGCAGAGATCCCGCCCAGCGGGAGGGCCGTAGCACAGATACGCAGTATTTT